This is a list of T cell receptor beta chains from one sample in a study of beta chain features in type 1 diabetes. Clones were sequenced by immunoSEQ multiplex PCR, and TCRdb holds only the in-frame ones, with some missing. This sample has a few hundred thousand clones, with 9.6% found just once. Material for sequencing was naive CD4+ T cells from blood. The receptors were gathered from a woman between 18 and 29 years old in good health. CDR3s include the opening cysteine and the closing phenylalanine or tryptophan. D genes are given only for firm matches. Some rows have no size entry. The others give once, few or many, or a class for an expanded clone.

TRBV15	TRBD1	TRBJ1-5	few	CATSSWGQGVNWGNQPQHF	TGTGCCACCAGCAGCTGGGGACAGGGGGTTAATTGGGGCAATCAGCCCCAGCATTTT
TRBV28	TRBD1	TRBJ2-7	.	CASRSLGQGKYEQYF	TGTGCCAGCAGATCCTTGGGACAGGGAAAATACGAGCAGTACTTC
TRBV5-1	.	TRBJ2-7	.	CASRRDWVSYEQYF	TGCGCCAGCAGAAGGGACTGGGTCTCCTACGAGCAGTACTTC
TRBV6-1	TRBD1	TRBJ2-7	few	CASRETGGPYYEQYF	TGTGCCAGCAGAGAAACAGGGGGCCCGTACTACGAGCAGTACTTC
TRBV7-9	TRBD2	TRBJ2-1	.	CASSLRLAGTSYNEQFF	TGTGCCAGCAGCTTAAGGCTAGCGGGCACTTCCTACAATGAGCAGTTCTTC
TRBV9	.	TRBJ1-6	.	CASSGLTMPNSPLHF	TGTGCCAGCAGCGGATTGACAATGCCTAATTCACCCCTCCACTTT
TRBV7-9	TRBD2	TRBJ2-7	few	CASSSPLTAGGSYEQYF	TGTGCCAGCAGCTCCCCCCTGACAGCGGGAGGTTCCTACGAGCAGTACTTC
TRBV28	.	TRBJ2-1	.	CASSPRGRGGYNEQFF	TGTGCCAGCAGCCCCAGGGGGCGGGGGGGGTACAATGAGCAGTTCTTC
TRBV11-2	TRBD1	TRBJ2-5	.	CASAGQGVETQYF	TGTGCCAGCGCGGGACAGGGAGTGGAGACCCAGTACTTC
TRBV19	TRBD1	TRBJ2-6	.	CASGLDRARPMAF	TGTGCCAGTGGGTTGGACAGGGCCAGGCCTATGGCTTTC